The table lists the clone carrying this T cell receptor (beta chain) with a count of one. The source of the sample is a study of T cell responses to AZD1222 COVID-19 vaccine. Method: immunoSEQ multiplex PCR; TCRdb's copy keeps in-frame clones and lacks some. The sample records some 140,000 clones, 85% to 90% being singletons. This CDR3 has 16 residues. V was trimmed by 6 bases and J by 1 base, leaving 18 bases between them. Germline CDR1 and CDR2: MNHEY and SMNVEV (reference sequence). The sample here was peripheral blood, taken on day 0 of AZD1222 vaccination. V is TRBV27 and J is TRBJ1-1; no firm D call. The sequence was obtained from an adult in good health. In nucleotides, the CDR3 is TGTGCCAGCAGCCCCCTGGGGTTCGCGGGGAACACTGAAGCTTTCTTT. Translated: CASSPLGFAGNTEAFF.